Listed here is a single T cell receptor beta chain. Time point noted: baseline, week 1 (first vaccination visit). Treatment noted: pre-vaccination baseline after standard-of-care therapy. V was cut by 4 bases and J by 0 bases, with 12 bases left in between. Germline-derived CDR1 and CDR2 are SGDLS and YYNGEE. The CDR3 consists of 15 residues. The data are from a study of a mutant IDH1 vaccine in newly diagnosed glioma. Some clones are missing from TCRdb's copy, which holds only in-frame ones; the method was immunoSEQ multiplex PCR. This sample has about 30,000 clones, with about four fifths found just once.

Sequenced here: PBMCs, sampled from a glioma patient treated with radiotherapy, temozolomide or both. This TCR derives from a man aged 25 to 40 with glioma. V is TRBV9 and J is TRBJ2-3; D ambiguous. CDR3 protein: CASSLGTPSTDTQYF. CDR3 DNA: TGTGCCAGCAGCCTAGGAACCCCTAGCACAGATACGCAGTATTTT.